This TCR beta chain was recovered during a study of T cell responses to AZD1222 COVID-19 vaccine. The table came from immunoSEQ multiplex PCR; TCRdb's copy has only in-frame clones and leaves some out. Of some 120,000 clones in the sample, 80% to 90% were seen once. The germline V gene encodes CDR1 MNHEY and CDR2 SVGEGT. V was clipped by 6 bases and J by 4 bases; unmatched bases: 6. There are 14 residues in the CDR3. This chain links TRBV6-2 or TRBV6-3 with TRBJ2-7, with 10 bases that match TRBD1. This specimen consisted of peripheral blood, obtained on day 0 of AZD1222 vaccination. The TCR comes from an adult in good health. The CDR3 is CASSRTGGRYEQYF. Here the CDR3 DNA reads TGTGCCAGCAGCCGGACAGGGGGTCGATACGAGCAGTACTTC.